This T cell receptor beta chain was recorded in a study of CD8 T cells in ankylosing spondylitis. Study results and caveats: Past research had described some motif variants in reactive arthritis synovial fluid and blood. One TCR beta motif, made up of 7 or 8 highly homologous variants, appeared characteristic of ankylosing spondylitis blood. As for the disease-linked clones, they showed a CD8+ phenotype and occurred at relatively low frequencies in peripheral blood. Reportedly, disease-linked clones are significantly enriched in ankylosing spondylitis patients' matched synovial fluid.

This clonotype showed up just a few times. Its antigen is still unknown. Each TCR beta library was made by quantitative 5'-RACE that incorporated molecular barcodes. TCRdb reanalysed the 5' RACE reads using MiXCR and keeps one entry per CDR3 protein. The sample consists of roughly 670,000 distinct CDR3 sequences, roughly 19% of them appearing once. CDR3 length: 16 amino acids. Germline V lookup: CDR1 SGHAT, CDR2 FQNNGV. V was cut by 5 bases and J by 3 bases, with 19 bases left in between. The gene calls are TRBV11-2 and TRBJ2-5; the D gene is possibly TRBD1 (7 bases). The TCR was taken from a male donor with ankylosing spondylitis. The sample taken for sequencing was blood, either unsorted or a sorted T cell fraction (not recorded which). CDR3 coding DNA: TGTGCCAGCAGCCCAGTACAGGGGACTTCGAAAGAGACCCAGTACTTC. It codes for CASSPVQGTSKETQYF.